This TCR beta chain originates from a study of T cell responses to AZD1222 COVID-19 vaccine. The CDR3 consists of 15 residues. The V and J ends lost 3 bases and 6 bases, in that order; junction bases with no gene match: 11. Germline-derived CDR1 and CDR2 are SGDLS and YYNGEE. In the case of this clone: Its target is unknown.

Study-wide points: AZD1222 recipients seropositive at baseline numbered only six. There were vaccine-associated CD4 TCRs across spike, dominant at 160-218 and 743-854. Increases in Spike-specific TCR breadth and depth were seen after two AZD1222 doses.

Only in-frame clones appear in the TCRdb table, and some are missing; sequencing was by immunoSEQ multiplex PCR. The table lists more than 100,000 clones, over 75% of them singletons. The specimen comprised peripheral blood, sampled on day 0 of AZD1222 vaccination. V usage is TRBV9 and J usage is TRBJ1-2; 7 nucleotides match TRBD1. The sequence derives from an adult in good health. CDR3 sequence reads: CASSEGGRQGNGYTF. CDR3 nucleotides: TGTGCCAGCAGCGAGGGGGGGAGACAGGGCAATGGCTACACCTTC. Full variable domain (rest looked up from reference TRBV9 and TRBJ1-2): DSGVTQTPKHLITATGQRVTLRCSPRSGDLSVYWYQQSLDQGLQFLIQYYNGEERAKGNILERFSAQQFPDLHSELNLSSLELGDSALYFCASSEGGRQGNGYTFGSGTRLTVV.